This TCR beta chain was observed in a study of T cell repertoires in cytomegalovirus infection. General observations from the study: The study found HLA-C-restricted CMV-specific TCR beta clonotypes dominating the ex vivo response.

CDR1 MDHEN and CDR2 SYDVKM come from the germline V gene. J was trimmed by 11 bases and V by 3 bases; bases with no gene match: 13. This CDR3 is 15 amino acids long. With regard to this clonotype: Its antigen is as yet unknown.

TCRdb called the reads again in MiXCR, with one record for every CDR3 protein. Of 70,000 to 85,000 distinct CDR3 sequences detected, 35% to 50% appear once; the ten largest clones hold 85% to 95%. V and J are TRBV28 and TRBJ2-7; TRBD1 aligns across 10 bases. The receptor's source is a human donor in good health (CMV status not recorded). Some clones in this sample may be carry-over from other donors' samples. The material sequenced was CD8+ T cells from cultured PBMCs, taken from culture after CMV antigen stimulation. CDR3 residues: CASSLLGQGSREEYF. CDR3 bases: TGTGCCAGCAGTTTGTTGGGACAGGGGAGTCGGGAGGAGTACTTC.